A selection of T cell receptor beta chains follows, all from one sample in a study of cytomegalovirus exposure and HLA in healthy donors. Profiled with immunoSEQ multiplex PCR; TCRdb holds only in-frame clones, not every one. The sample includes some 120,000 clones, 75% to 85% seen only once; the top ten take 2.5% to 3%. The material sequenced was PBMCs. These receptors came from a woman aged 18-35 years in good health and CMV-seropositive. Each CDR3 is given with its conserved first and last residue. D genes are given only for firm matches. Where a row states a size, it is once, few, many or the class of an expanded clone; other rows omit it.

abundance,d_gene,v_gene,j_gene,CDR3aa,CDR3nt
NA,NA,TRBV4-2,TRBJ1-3,CASSQVYGRVGEGNTIYF,TGTGCCAGCAGCCAAGTTTACGGCAGGGTCGGAGAAGGAAACACCATATATTTT
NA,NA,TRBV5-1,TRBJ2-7,CASSLVREDEQYF,TGCGCCAGCAGCTTGGTTCGAGAGGACGAGCAGTACTTC
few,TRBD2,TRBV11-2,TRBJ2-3,CASSSGTSGLYTQYF,TGTGCCAGCAGTTCCGGGACTAGCGGGCTTTATACGCAGTATTTT
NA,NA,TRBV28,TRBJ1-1,CASLTVSLNTEAFF,TGTGCCAGCCTGACAGTCAGTTTGAACACTGAAGCTTTCTTT
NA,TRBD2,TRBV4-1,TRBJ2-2,CASSPTSGVNTGELFF,TGCGCCAGCAGCCCGACTAGCGGGGTGAACACCGGGGAGCTGTTTTTT
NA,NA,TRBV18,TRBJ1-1,CASSPDYRENTEAFF,TGTGCCAGCTCACCCGACTACAGGGAAAACACTGAAGCTTTCTTT
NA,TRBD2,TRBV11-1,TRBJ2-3,CASSPPAGGSTDTQYF,TGTGCCAGCAGCCCCCCAGCGGGAGGGAGCACAGATACGCAGTATTTT
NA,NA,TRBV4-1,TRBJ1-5,CASSQSGDNQPQHF,TGCGCCAGCAGCCAATCGGGGGACAATCAGCCCCAGCATTTT
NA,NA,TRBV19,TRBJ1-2,CASSIPGSGVPYGYTF,TGTGCCAGTAGTATCCCCGGGTCGGGGGTTCCCTATGGCTACACCTTC
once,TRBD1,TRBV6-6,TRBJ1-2,CASTSLTGRGYTF,TGTGCCAGCACCTCATTGACAGGGAGAGGCTACACCTTC
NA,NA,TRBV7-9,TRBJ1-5,CASSLQGGGNQPQHF,TGTGCCAGCAGCTTACAGGGCGGGGGTAATCAGCCCCAGCATTTT
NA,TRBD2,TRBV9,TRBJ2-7,CASSKTSGSYEQYF,TGTGCCAGCAGCAAGACTAGCGGCTCCTACGAGCAGTACTTC
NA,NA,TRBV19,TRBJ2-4,CASSITGVGENIQYF,TGTGCCAGTAGTATTACGGGGGTCGGCGAAAACATTCAGTACTTC
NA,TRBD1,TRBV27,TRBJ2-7,CASSPKQGGIYEQYF,TGTGCCAGCAGCCCAAAACAGGGGGGCATCTACGAGCAGTACTTC
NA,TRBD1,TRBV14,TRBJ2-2,CASSQGVPGQGESGELFF,TGTGCCAGCAGCCAGGGAGTTCCTGGACAGGGAGAATCCGGGGAGCTGTTTTTT
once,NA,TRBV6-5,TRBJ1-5,CASSYGGTGSNQPQHF,TGTGCCAGCAGTTACGGGGGGACCGGGAGCAATCAGCCCCAGCATTTT
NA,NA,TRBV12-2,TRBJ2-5,CASRFLMGTSGSTAGTQYF,TGTGCAAGCCGCTTCTTGATGGGGACTAGCGGGAGTACTGCAGGGACCCAGTACTTC
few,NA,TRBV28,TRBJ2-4,CAAGRWLNIQYF,TGTGCCGCGGGGCGATGGCTAAACATTCAGTACTTC
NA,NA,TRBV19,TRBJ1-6,CASSIGQGVGSPLHF,TGTGCCAGTAGTATTGGGCAGGGTGTAGGATCACCCCTCCACTTT
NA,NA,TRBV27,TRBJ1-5,CASKERDQPQHF,TGTGCCAGCAAGGAGAGGGATCAGCCCCAGCATTTT
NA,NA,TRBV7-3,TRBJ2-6,CASSLTGASGANVLTF,TGTGCCAGCAGCTTAACAGGGGCCTCTGGGGCCAACGTCCTGACTTTC
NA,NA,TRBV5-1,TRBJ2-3,CASSLGAQSSDTQYF,TGCGCCAGCAGCTTGGGGGCCCAAAGCTCAGATACGCAGTATTTT
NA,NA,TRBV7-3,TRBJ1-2,CASSADSYGYTF,TGTGCCAGCAGCGCCGACAGCTATGGCTACACCTTC
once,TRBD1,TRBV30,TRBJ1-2,CAWSVRTGGGYTF,TGTGCCTGGAGTGTACGGACAGGGGGTGGCTACACCTTC
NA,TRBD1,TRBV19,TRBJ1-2,CASSIVGGDRGRVGYTF,TGTGCCAGTAGTATAGTAGGTGGGGACAGGGGGCGAGTCGGCTACACCTTC
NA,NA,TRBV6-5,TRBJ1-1,CASSPKKRTIEAFF,TGTGCCAGCAGTCCGAAAAAACGCACAATTGAAGCTTTCTTT
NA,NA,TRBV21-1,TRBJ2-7,CASSKKEGTGEYEQYF,TGTGCCAGCAGCAAAAAGGAAGGGACAGGGGAGTACGAGCAGTACTTC
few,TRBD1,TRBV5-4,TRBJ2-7,CASSFGQGPYEQYF,TGTGCCAGCAGCTTCGGACAGGGACCTTACGAGCAGTACTTC
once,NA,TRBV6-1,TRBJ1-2,CASRATAGNYGYTF,TGTGCCAGCAGGGCGACGGCAGGCAACTATGGCTACACCTTC
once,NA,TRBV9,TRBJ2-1,CASSPLSDNEQFF,TGTGCCAGCAGCCCCTTATCGGACAATGAGCAGTTCTTC
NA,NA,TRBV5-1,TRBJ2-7,CASSLVAGASEQYF,TGCGCCAGCAGCTTGGTGGCAGGGGCAAGCGAGCAGTACTTC
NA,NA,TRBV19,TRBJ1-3,CASSIGPSGSGNTIYF,TGTGCCAGTAGTATAGGTCCCTCCGGCTCTGGAAACACCATATATTTT